This T cell receptor beta chain originates from a study of type 1 and type 2 diabetes patients. Looking at the study overall: The cohort mixed type 1 diabetes, type 2 diabetes and nondiabetic donors. General observations from the study: Some HECs seen only in T1D might also appear in more T2D or control samples. V and J gene usage correlated at 0.9 to 0.98 between type 2 diabetes and control samples.

This CDR3 is built from 13 residues. Per the germline V gene, CDR1 is SSHAT and CDR2 is FNYEAQ (reference sequence). PCR was run on genomic DNA. The TCR beta CDR3 region was amplified using 30 forward and 13 reverse primers. In TCRdb, the multiplex PCR reads were re-called with MiXCR into one record per CDR3 protein. This table has a few hundred thousand distinct CDR3 sequences, roughly 50% appearing once. Other autoimmune diseases and infections within the past four weeks excluded donors. A note on this clonotype: The antigen is not known. Its ends do not fully match the called genes, so a read error is possible.

The TCR comes from a man between 18 and 35 years old with type 2 diabetes. This chain joins TRBV7-7 and TRBJ2-2, with TRBD2 as a possible D gene (5 bases). Input material: peripheral blood mononuclear cells (PBMCs). The CDR3 protein is CASSLEWSGKLFF. CDR3 nucleotide sequence: TGTGCTAGCAGCTTAGAATGGTCCGGGAAGCTGTTTTTT.